The 27 T cell receptor beta chains given below trace back to one sample, sequenced in a study of blood T cell repertoires in COVID-19. Assay used: immunoSEQ multiplex PCR; TCRdb lists only in-frame clones, some missing. This table has over 200,000 clones, 75% to 90% appearing once. Material: peripheral blood. The receptors here all came from a man between 40 and 49 years old with acute or convalescent COVID-19.

The J gene is TRBJ1-3, the V gene TRBV19; a possible D gene is TRBD1 (5 bases). With 10 bases removed from V and 0 bases from J, the gap between germline ends came to 10 bases. CDR3 length: 13 residues. Germline V gene sequence: CDR1 LNHDA, CDR2 SQIVND (reference sequence). The CDR3: CATNQGSGNTIYF. In DNA form, the CDR3 reads TGTGCCACTAACCAGGGCTCTGGAAACACCATATATTTT. Full variable domain (missing parts from reference TRBV19 and TRBJ1-3): DGGITQSPKYLFRKEGQNVTLSCEQNLNHDAMYWYRQDPGQGLRLIYYSQIVNDFQKGDIAEGYSVSREKKESFPLTVTSAQKNPTAFYLCATNQGSGNTIYFGEGSWLTVV.

The rearrangement joins TRBV27 to TRBJ2-1; 9 nucleotides agree with TRBD2. Germline V gene data show CDR1 as MNHEY and CDR2 as SMNVEV (reference sequence). The CDR3 runs to 18 residues. V was pared by 6 bases and J by 6 bases, with 18 bases of the junction left unmatched. The CDR3 region is CASSKTSEASGVLNEQFF. The CDR3 DNA follows: TGTGCCAGCAGCAAAACCTCCGAAGCTAGCGGGGTCCTCAATGAGCAGTTCTTC.

This clone has only a few counts. The rearrangement joins TRBV27 to TRBJ2-7; 7 nucleotides match TRBD1. The CDR3 is 17 residues long. The germline gives CDR1 MNHEY, CDR2 SMNVEV (reference sequence). V was pared by 5 bases and J by 1 base, with 14 bases of the junction left unmatched. In DNA form, the CDR3 reads TGTGCCAGCAGTAATACTCCCGGGACAGAGTGGTCCTACGAGCAGTACTTC. Residues: CASSNTPGTEWSYEQYF.

The chain couples TRBV19 to TRBJ2-6; TRBD2 might be the D (6 bases). The CDR3 spans 16 residues. The V gene lost 2 bases and the J gene lost 4 bases, with 12 bases spanning the gap. From germline, CDR1 is LNHDA and CDR2 SQIVND (reference sequence). The CDR3 reads CASSISPGRGANVLTF. The CDR3 DNA sequence: TGTGCCAGTAGTATATCGCCGGGGAGGGGGGCCAACGTCCTGACTTTC.

The rearrangement joins TRBV6-5 to TRBJ1-6, with TRBD1 identical over 9 bases. The CDR3 sequence is 14 residues long. The trim removed 7 bases at V and 8 bases at J, leaving 6 bases unmatched. In germline, CDR1 is MNHEY, CDR2 SVGAGI. In DNA, the CDR3 is TGTGCCAGCACCCCGGGACAGGGACATTCACCCCTCCACTTT. Amino acids: CASTPGQGHSPLHF.

CDR3 nucleotides: TGTGCCAGCAGCTTTACACTAGCGGGAGTATCAGATACGCAGTATTTT. Its protein product is CASSFTLAGVSDTQYF. The chain couples TRBV7-9 to TRBJ2-3, with TRBD2 matching 11 bases. Germline V gene lookup returns CDR1 SEHNR and CDR2 FQNEAQ (reference sequence). The CDR3 consists of 16 residues. The junction had 6 bases not matched to a gene; V was cut back by 3 bases and J by 4 bases.

The chain has TRBV3-1 (or the pseudogene TRBV3-2) and TRBJ2-6, with 12 nucleotides matching TRBD1. The CDR3 loop spans 17 amino acids. Germline lookup yields CDR1 LGHDT and CDR2 YNNKEL (reference sequence). V shed 3 bases and J 2 bases; nucleotides not matched to a gene: 2. The CDR3 DNA reads TGTGCCAGCAGCCAGGGACAGGGGGCGCCTGGGGCCAACGTCCTGACTTTC. It encodes CASSQGQGAPGANVLTF.

This CDR3 is CASRRRQGDNSPLHF. CDR3 DNA sequence: TGTGCCAGCAGACGCCGACAGGGAGACAATTCACCCCTCCACTTT. The rearrangement uses TRBV6-5 and TRBJ1-6, with TRBD1 matching over 7 bases. Germline CDR1 reads MNHEY; CDR2 reads SVGAGI. After removal of 6 bases from V and 7 bases from J, the junction contained 9 bases not matched to a gene. This CDR3 spans 15 amino acids.

V and J are TRBV6-5 and TRBJ2-5; 7 nucleotides align to TRBD2. This CDR3 contains 15 residues. The ends lost 0 bases at V and 5 bases at J; junction bases unmatched: 6. From germline, CDR1 is MNHEY and CDR2 SVGAGI. The CDR3 loop reads CASSYSWASGETQYF. CDR3 in DNA: TGTGCCAGCAGTTACTCGTGGGCTAGCGGCGAGACCCAGTACTTC.

This chain joins TRBV6-5 and TRBJ2-3; 10 bases agree with TRBD1. V lost 5 bases to trimming and J lost 4 bases; unmatched junction nucleotides: 3. CDR3 length: 14 amino acids. The germline CDR1 and CDR2 sequences are MNHEY and SVGAGI. CDR3 in amino acids: CASSRDRGADTQYF. CDR3 DNA: TGTGCCAGCAGTAGGGACAGGGGCGCAGATACGCAGTATTTT.

The DNA of the CDR3 is TGTGCCAGCAGTGGGTCCGGGAGTTCCTACGAGCAGTACTTC. Protein: CASSGSGSSYEQYF. The gene calls are TRBV6-6 and TRBJ2-7, with a possible D match to TRBD2 (6 bases). Germline V gives CDR1 MNHNY, CDR2 SVGAGI (reference sequence). Trimming shortened V by 5 bases and J by 1 base, and 12 bases separated the two germline ends. The CDR3 extends over 14 amino acids.

This chain connects TRBV5-1 to TRBJ2-1, with 8 bases fitting TRBD2. The germline V gene has CDR1 SGHRS and CDR2 YFSETQ. The CDR3 length is 14 residues. V lost 5 bases and J lost 6; bases outside the gene matches: 7. CDR3 residues: CASRVLAEFNEQFF. The DNA for the CDR3 is TGCGCCAGCAGGGTACTAGCGGAATTCAATGAGCAGTTCTTC.

The chain joins TRBV3-1 (or the pseudogene TRBV3-2) to TRBJ2-7; weak D call: TRBD1 (6 bases). The CDR3 is made up of 13 amino acids. The V end lost 4 bases, the J end lost 2 bases, and 9 bases lay between the germline ends. CDR1 LGHDT and CDR2 YNNKEL come from the germline V gene (reference sequence). The CDR3 sequence is CASSRQDTYEQYF. The DNA for the CDR3 is TGTGCCAGCAGCCGACAGGATACCTACGAGCAGTACTTC.

The rearrangement links TRBV28 to TRBJ2-7, with 9 bases identical to TRBD2. The germline CDR1 and CDR2 sequences are MDHEN and SYDVKM. This CDR3 has 17 residues. V gave up 1 base and J gave up 1 base; unmatched junction bases: 8. CDR3 sequence: CASSLFGTSLKSYEQYF. CDR3 sequence (DNA): TGTGCCAGCAGTTTATTCGGGACTAGCCTAAAATCCTACGAGCAGTACTTC. Looking up the rest from reference TRBV28 and TRBJ2-7 gives the full variable domain: DVKVTQSSRYLVKRTGEKVFLECVQDMDHENMFWYRQDPGLGLRLIYFSYDVKMKEKGDIPEGYSVSREKKERFSLILESASTNQTSMYLCASSLFGTSLKSYEQYFGPGTRLTVT.

This chain joins TRBV19 and TRBJ2-7; D not certain. V lost 4 bases and J 2 bases, leaving 15 bases between the germline ends. The germline CDR1 and CDR2 sequences are LNHDA and SQIVND (reference sequence). The CDR3 loop spans 15 amino acids. CDR3 in amino acids: CASSRSSLLTYEQYF. CDR3 coding DNA: TGTGCCAGTAGTAGGAGCAGTCTCCTCACCTACGAGCAGTACTTC.

A few counts support this clone. This sequence joins TRBV24-1 and TRBJ2-1, with D perhaps TRBD2 (5 bases). Germline V gene lookup returns CDR1 KGHDR and CDR2 SFDVKD. With 1 base removed from V and 9 bases from J, the gap between germline ends came to 18 bases. This CDR3 region has 16 residues. CDR3 sequence reads: CATSDFYASSEGEQFF. The CDR3 DNA follows: TGTGCCACCAGTGATTTCTACGCTAGCTCAGAGGGTGAGCAGTTCTTC.

V gene TRBV19 combines with J gene TRBJ1-4, with D maybe TRBD1 (5 bases). Germline V CDR1 and CDR2: LNHDA, SQIVND (reference sequence). The CDR3 spans 17 residues. V dropped 7 bases and J dropped 0 bases, with 18 bases sitting between them. CDR3 amino acids: CASNRGRGRATNEKLFF. As DNA, the CDR3 is TGTGCCAGTAACCGGGGGAGGGGTCGCGCAACTAATGAAAAACTGTTTTTT.

The chain's CDR3 is CASSTRRTEAFF. CDR3 coding DNA: TGTGCCAGCAGCACCCGTCGGACTGAAGCTTTCTTT. The rearrangement uses TRBV6-5 and TRBJ1-1; D uncertain. With 6 bases removed from V and 5 bases from J, the gap between germline ends came to 10 bases. Germline V gene sequence: CDR1 MNHEY, CDR2 SVGAGI. This CDR3 contains 12 residues.

The chain is built from TRBV4-1 and TRBJ2-7, with D possibly being TRBD1 (5 bases). The length of the CDR3 is 14 residues. V lost 8 bases to trimming and J lost 3 bases, with 17 bases between them. Germline lookup yields CDR1 MGHRA and CDR2 YSYEKL. The chain's CDR3 is CASSHPDRIYEQYF. The CDR3 nucleotides read TGCGCCAGCTCGCACCCCGACAGAATCTACGAGCAGTACTTC.

This chain uses TRBV12-3 or TRBV12-4 with TRBJ1-5; TRBD1 matches at 7 bases. J was trimmed by 7 bases and V by 6 bases; bases with no gene match: 6. CDR3 length: 13 residues. CDR3 in amino acids: CASSTGERQPQHF. Here the CDR3 DNA reads TGTGCCAGCAGCACAGGGGAGCGACAGCCCCAGCATTTT.

This clone is a singleton in its sample. The gene calls are TRBV6-6 and TRBJ1-3; no definite D call. The length of the CDR3 is 15 residues. Germline CDR1 reads MNHNY; CDR2 reads SVGAGI (reference sequence). V shed 10 bases and J shed 0 bases, with 16 bases lying between them. CDR3 residues: CATLGGPNSGNTIYF. DNA for the CDR3: TGTGCCACTTTGGGCGGGCCTAACTCTGGAAACACCATATATTTT.

This chain links TRBV18 with TRBJ1-5; D is perhaps TRBD1 (6 bases). With 1 base removed from V and 7 bases from J, the gap between germline ends came to 17 bases. This CDR3 has 16 amino acids. Germline CDR1 and CDR2: KGHSH and LQKENI. The CDR3 region has the DNA TGTGCCAGCTCACCACAGGGCAGGGGTCAGAGGCAGCCCCAGCATTTT. It codes for CASSPQGRGQRQPQHF.

The chain joins TRBV3-1 (or the pseudogene TRBV3-2) to TRBJ1-3; D remains unclear. This CDR3 has 15 amino acids. V lost 0 bases, J lost 3 bases, and 9 bases lay in between. Germline V gene sequence: CDR1 LGHDT, CDR2 YNNKEL (reference sequence). The CDR3 DNA is TGTGCCAGCAGCCAAGAGGGCCGCCTTGGAAACACCATATATTTT. Translated, it gives CASSQEGRLGNTIYF.

This sequence joins TRBV28 and TRBJ2-5, with D maybe TRBD2 (6 bases). Germline lookup yields CDR1 MDHEN and CDR2 SYDVKM. The CDR3 runs 15 residues. V lost 8 bases and J lost 5, with 21 bases in between. CDR3 bases: TGTGCCAGCGGTAGACTAGGGGCTACGGAGGAGACCCAGTACTTC. This translates into CASGRLGATEETQYF.

The chain is built from TRBV3-1 (or the pseudogene TRBV3-2) and TRBJ2-3, with TRBD2 identical over 9 bases. The junction had 7 bases not matched to a gene; V was cut back by 0 bases and J by 3 bases. Per germline, CDR1 LGHDT and CDR2 YNNKEL (reference sequence). The CDR3 sequence is 17 residues long. CDR3 sequence: CASSQDPAGGSTDTQYF. The CDR3 bases are TGTGCCAGCAGCCAAGATCCAGCGGGGGGTTCGACAGATACGCAGTATTTT.

J is TRBJ2-5 and V is TRBV28, with D maybe TRBD1 (6 bases). This CDR3 has 15 amino acids. CDR1 is MDHEN, CDR2 SYDVKM, per germline. Trimming removed 4 bases at V and 4 bases at J, with 16 bases between. The CDR3 bases are TGTGCCAGCAGTTCGAATACAGGGTTGAGAGAGACCCAGTACTTC. Protein product: CASSSNTGLRETQYF.

The chain recombines TRBV5-1 with TRBJ1-4, with TRBD1 identical over 10 bases. Germline CDR1 is SGHRS and CDR2 is YFSETQ. Trimming took 4 bases from V and 8 from J; bases not matched to a gene: 8. The CDR3 extends over 15 amino acids. Here the CDR3 reads CASSPPGTGAEKLFF. In nucleotides, the CDR3 is TGCGCCAGCAGCCCCCCCGGGACAGGGGCCGAAAAACTGTTTTTT.